The 22 T cell receptor beta chains below were found in one sample sequenced in a study of shared clonotypes between healthy human individuals. Libraries were prepared by immunoSEQ multiplex PCR; TCRdb keeps only in-frame clonotypes and omits some of them. The data show around 2,000,000 clones, roughly 91% seen once. CD8 cells classed as naive were CD45RO-negative and positively selected for CCR7, excluding terminally differentiated effector memory CD45RA+ cells. What was sequenced was naive CD8+ T cells from PBMCs. These TCRs come from a man in his late teens or twenties in good health. Some clones in this sample may be carry-over from other donors' samples.

V and J are TRBV27 and TRBJ1-5; TRBD1 is a possible D gene (6 bases). The V and J ends lost 5 bases and 6 bases respectively, with 14 bases between them. Germline CDR1 reads MNHEY; CDR2 reads SMNVEV (reference sequence). CDR3 length equals 14 residues. CDR3 sequence (DNA): TGTGCCAGCAGTCCCGCGGGGGCGGCTCAGCCCCAGCATTTT. This sequence encodes CASSPAGAAQPQHF.

As regards this clone: Other DNA variants within this sample encode the same CDR3. The chain uses TRBV9 and TRBJ2-7; D is uncertain. With 0 bases removed from V and 2 bases from J, the gap between germline ends came to 6 bases. The CDR3 consists of 13 residues. Germline loops: CDR1 SGDLS, CDR2 YYNGEE. The CDR3 nucleotides read TGTGCCAGCAGCGTAGGGCCCGCCTACGAGCAGTACTTC. Its protein is CASSVGPAYEQYF. The variable domain in full, completed from reference TRBV9 and TRBJ2-7, reads DSGVTQTPKHLITATGQRVTLRCSPRSGDLSVYWYQQSLDQGLQFLIQYYNGEERAKGNILERFSAQQFPDLHSELNLSSLELGDSALYFCASSVGPAYEQYFGPGTRLTVT.

The V call is TRBV25-1, the J call TRBJ2-7; 8 nucleotides agree with TRBD1. CDR1 MGHDK and CDR2 SYGVNS come from the germline V gene. The CDR3 runs to 16 residues. With V trimmed by 6 bases and J by 1 base, 11 bases remained unmatched. CDR3 sequence (DNA): TGTGCCAGCAGGGGGTCCGGACAGGGATTTTCCTACGAGCAGTACTTC. It yields the protein CASRGSGQGFSYEQYF.

This clone was recorded only once. The J gene is TRBJ2-2, the V gene TRBV5-4, with 7 bases fitting TRBD2. The trim removed 0 bases at V and 0 bases at J, leaving 5 bases unmatched. This CDR3 comprises 17 residues. CDR1 SGHNT and CDR2 YYREEE come from the germline V gene (reference sequence). This CDR3 is CASSLGPSGANTGELFF. CDR3 nucleotide sequence: TGTGCCAGCAGCTTGGGGCCTAGCGGCGCGAACACCGGGGAGCTGTTTTTT.

The chain carries TRBV5-1 and TRBJ2-7; D is unclear. The CDR3 has 15 residues. The germline V gene has CDR1 SGHRS and CDR2 YFSETQ. V lost 3 bases, J lost 2 bases, and 15 bases lay in between. The CDR3 sequence: CASSSGYGGTYEQYF. CDR3 nucleotide sequence: TGCGCCAGCAGCTCGGGTTACGGCGGCACCTACGAGCAGTACTTC.

The J gene is TRBJ2-7, the V gene TRBV7-8; TRBD1 is a possible D gene (6 bases). The V gene lost 7 bases and the J gene lost 1 base, with 17 bases spanning the gap. The CDR3 covers 15 residues. CDR1 is SGHVS and CDR2 is FQNEAQ in the germline V gene. The CDR3 DNA is TGTGCCAGCACCCCAGGGGCCCAGGTGTCCTACGAGCAGTACTTC. Translation: CASTPGAQVSYEQYF.

V is TRBV25-1 and J is TRBJ2-7, with 8 bases lining up with TRBD2. The CDR3 length is 13 residues. The germline V gene encodes CDR1 MGHDK and CDR2 SYGVNS. After removal of 7 bases from V and 1 base from J, the junction contained 3 bases not matched to a gene. CDR3 sequence (DNA): TGTGCCAGCACTCCGGGAGGGTCCTACGAGCAGTACTTC. Its translation is CASTPGGSYEQYF.

This chain connects TRBV9 to TRBJ2-5; 9 nucleotides match TRBD1. Near its end, the DNA agrees better with TRBJ2-7, so the J call may be wrong. Per germline, CDR1 SGDLS and CDR2 YYNGEE. There are 14 residues in the CDR3. In DNA form, the CDR3 reads TGTGCCAGCAGCGTAGGCGACAGGGGGGACGAGCAGTACTTC. Translated: CASSVGDRGDEQYF.

The chain joins TRBV4-3 to TRBJ2-1, with 9 bases that match TRBD2. V was clipped by 0 bases and J by 7 bases; unmatched bases: 10. The CDR3 extends over 17 amino acids. Germline assignment: CDR1 LGHNA and CDR2 YSLEER. The CDR3 DNA reads as TGCGCCAGCAGCCAAGACCTCGCTAGCGGGATTCGGAATGAGCAGTTCTTC. It codes for CASSQDLASGIRNEQFF.

The J gene is TRBJ2-7, the V gene TRBV27; the D gene could be TRBD1 or TRBD2 (5 bases each). The CDR3 contains 16 residues. The germline V gene encodes CDR1 MNHEY and CDR2 SMNVEV (reference sequence). Trimming removed 6 bases from V and 4 bases from J, with 22 bases in between. The DNA for the CDR3 is TGTGCCAGCAGCCTACTTGGGACCGTTAGCGTGTACGAGCAGTACTTC. It codes for CASSLLGTVSVYEQYF.

The V gene is TRBV9, the J gene TRBJ1-1, with a tentative D call TRBD1 (6 bases). Germline V CDR1 and CDR2: SGDLS, YYNGEE. Deletions cut 3 bases from V and 6 bases from J, with 15 bases between. The CDR3 extends over 14 amino acids. The CDR3: CASSGRAGDAEAFF. The CDR3, as DNA: TGTGCCAGCAGCGGCAGGGCAGGGGACGCTGAAGCTTTCTTT. The full variable domain, with the rest looked up from reference TRBV9 and TRBJ1-1, is DSGVTQTPKHLITATGQRVTLRCSPRSGDLSVYWYQQSLDQGLQFLIQYYNGEERAKGNILERFSAQQFPDLHSELNLSSLELGDSALYFCASSGRAGDAEAFFGQGTRLTVV.

The CDR3 sequence is CASRTDRAYYEQYF. The CDR3, as DNA: TGTGCCAGCAGAACGGACAGGGCATACTACGAGCAGTACTTC. V is TRBV6-1 and J is TRBJ2-7; TRBD1 matches 8 bases. The CDR3 length is 14 residues. Germline CDR1 and CDR2: MNHNS and SASEGT. J lost 3 bases, V lost 6 bases, and 7 bases had no gene match.

Note on this clone: The same CDR3 arises from other DNA sequences in this sample as well. The chain uses TRBV6-5 and TRBJ2-3; tentatively, D is TRBD1 or TRBD2 (5 bases each). This CDR3 is 13 amino acids long. Germline assignment: CDR1 MNHEY and CDR2 SVGAGI. Trimming removed 2 bases from V and 4 bases from J, with 7 bases in between. The CDR3 bases are TGTGCCAGCAGTTACGGGGGAGCAGATACGCAGTATTTT. Its protein product is CASSYGGADTQYF.

The CDR3 region has the DNA TGTGCCAGCAGGGGGACACCCGGGGGCAATCAGCCCCAGCATTTT. Translating it yields CASRGTPGGNQPQHF. V is TRBV28 and J is TRBJ1-5, with a possible D match to TRBD1 (6 bases). The V gene's germline CDR1 is MDHEN and CDR2 SYDVKM. V shed 6 bases and J shed 2 bases, with 14 bases lying between them. The CDR3 is 15 residues long.

This clone occurred once. The chain carries TRBV9 and TRBJ2-1; D gene ambiguous. The germline V and J ends were trimmed by 0 bases and 3 bases, with 19 bases remaining between them. Germline V CDR1 and CDR2: SGDLS, YYNGEE. The CDR3 is 18 amino acids. In DNA, the CDR3 is TGTGCCAGCAGCGTAGCCCCCGCCGGTACCATCCACTACAATGAGCAGTTCTTC. Protein sequence: CASSVAPAGTIHYNEQFF. Together with reference TRBV9 and TRBJ2-1, the CDR3 gives the full variable domain: DSGVTQTPKHLITATGQRVTLRCSPRSGDLSVYWYQQSLDQGLQFLIQYYNGEERAKGNILERFSAQQFPDLHSELNLSSLELGDSALYFCASSVAPAGTIHYNEQFFGPGTRLTVL.

V gene TRBV13 combines with J gene TRBJ2-7; 7 positions match TRBD2. J lost 2 bases, V lost 3 bases, and 4 bases had no gene match. Looked up from germline, CDR1 is PRHDT and CDR2 is FYEKMQ (reference sequence). CDR3 size: 14 residues. The DNA of the CDR3 is TGTGCCAGCAGCTTGGGCGGGAGAGCCTACGAGCAGTACTTC. Its translation is CASSLGGRAYEQYF.

Turning to this clone: The sample holds other DNA sequences that translate to the same CDR3. V and J are TRBV28 and TRBJ1-2, with D tentatively TRBD1 (6 bases). The V and J ends lost 6 bases and 4 bases respectively, with 12 bases between them. The CDR3 has 13 residues. Germline CDR1 and CDR2: MDHEN and SYDVKM. The CDR3 spells CASSLDRLYGYTF. In DNA, the CDR3 is TGTGCCAGCAGCCTTGACAGGCTCTATGGCTACACCTTC.

V is TRBV9 and J is TRBJ1-2; 8 positions match TRBD1. The germline V gene has CDR1 SGDLS and CDR2 YYNGEE. Trimming took 4 bases from V and 7 from J; bases not matched to a gene: 9. There are 14 residues in the CDR3. The CDR3 nucleotides are TGTGCCAGCAGCCCATCAGGGGGCCGGGTTGGCTACACCTTC. It codes for CASSPSGGRVGYTF.

The chain carries TRBV4-2 and TRBJ2-2; 7 bases line up with TRBD2. This CDR3 spans 18 amino acids. Germline CDR1 LGHNA, CDR2 YNFKEQ. Losses at the gene ends were 2 bases for V and 1 base for J; bases not matched to a gene: 10. CDR3 amino acids: CASSQPRGRRENTGELFF. As DNA, the CDR3 is TGTGCCAGCAGCCAACCCCGCGGGAGAAGGGAGAACACCGGGGAGCTGTTTTTT.

This chain uses TRBV7-2 with TRBJ2-7; 8 positions agree with TRBD2. Per the germline V gene, CDR1 is SGHTA and CDR2 is FQGNSA. V was clipped by 2 bases and J by 3 bases; unmatched bases: 9. The CDR3 loop spans 16 amino acids. The CDR3 region is CASSLPVGSGSYEQYF. Here the CDR3 DNA reads TGTGCCAGCAGCTTACCAGTTGGGAGCGGGAGCTACGAGCAGTACTTC. Combining the CDR3 with reference TRBV7-2 and TRBJ2-7 gives the whole variable domain GAGVSQSPSNKVTEKGKDVELRCDPISGHTALYWYRQSLGQGLEFLIYFQGNSAPDKSGLPSDRFSAERTGGSVSTLTIQRTQQEDSAVYLCASSLPVGSGSYEQYFGPGTRLTVT.

The sample holds one count of this clone. The CDR3 bases are TGTGCCAGCAGCCAAGTGCGGGAGCGGGACGAGCAGTACTTC. It translates to CASSQVRERDEQYF. The V gene is TRBV14, the J gene TRBJ2-7, with 7 bases matching TRBD2. The CDR3 sequence is 14 residues long. The germline V gene encodes CDR1 SGHDN and CDR2 FVKESK. V was pared by 1 base and J by 5 bases, with 5 bases of the junction left unmatched.

V usage is TRBV27 and J usage is TRBJ2-3, with D maybe TRBD2 (6 bases). Germline CDR1 reads MNHEY; CDR2 reads SMNVEV (reference sequence). Trimming pared 5 bases from V and 6 bases from J, leaving 24 bases between. The CDR3 consists of 17 residues. CDR3 coding DNA: TGTGCCAGCAGTCCCTCCCCACCGGGAGCCGCCACTGATACGCAGTATTTT. Translated, it gives CASSPSPPGAATDTQYF.